The T cell receptor beta chain under discussion was sequenced for a study of post-analysis software for immune sequencing data (dated by TCRdb to between 2014 and 2016). About the full investigation: The recorded disease courses included relapsing-remitting, secondary progressive and progressive-relapsing multiple sclerosis, and some patients had no subtype annotation. The patient repertoires were compared against 11 previously published healthy control repertoires obtained from donors aged 6 to 25 years. A subset of samples was prepared in parallel using single-end sample barcoding, then pooled and co-amplified after Illumina adapter ligation. The investigation overall reported the following: Multiple sclerosis patients had significantly lower normalized Chao1 diversity than controls, a result that suggests substantial peripheral T-cell clonal expansion. The multiple sclerosis patient group was slightly younger than the control group. Direct clustering with F measure revealed strong co-clustering of samples prepared in the same batch, which led to a batch-effect correction. Patients showed significantly higher frequencies than controls for roughly 5 TRBV segments, among them TRBV5-6, TRBV5-1 and TRBV20-1.

To demonstrate the VDJtools post-analysis software, TCR beta repertoires were profiled from the peripheral blood of about a dozen young patients with multiple sclerosis. The multiple sclerosis patients were children and adolescents ranging in age from roughly 6 to 15 years. Notes on this clonotype: No antigen is known for it. The record has no base qualities; no much larger clone is one base away.

Library construction relied on PCR. The data were produced on an Illumina HiSeq 2500. To reduce PCR and sequencing biases, unique molecular identifiers were incorporated into the TCR beta cDNA libraries. Per 1 to 10 million input T cells, roughly 500,000 cDNA molecules were obtained, such that each molecule approximated one T cell. The same protocol used for the earlier healthy control dataset was applied to prepare and sequence the patient libraries. Samples belonging to the same batch were prepared together, multiplexed and sequenced on a shared HiSeq lane. As for how the authors treated the data: Raw barcoded reads were processed with MIGEC, and single-read molecular identifier groups were discarded before consensus assembly and CDR3 extraction. VDJtools was used for post-analysis of the clonotype tables, with diversity normalized by down-sampling every dataset to the smallest sample size. To correct batch-related cross-sample contamination, repertoire overlap clustering matched CDR3 amino acid sequences but not nucleotide sequences. The public reads were reanalyzed by TCRdb: fastp trimming at Q25, MiXCR alignment, in-frame beta chains only. A single entry per CDR3 protein holds the most common genes and DNA from its merged rows. None of the V and J calls come from the authors' own analysis; TCRdb made them. This sample holds 750,000 to 950,000 distinct CDR3 sequences; approximately 53% were observed only once. Approximately 4.2% of the sample goes to the ten largest clones.

From the cysteine up to the phenylalanine, the CDR3 has a length of 12 residues. Only the CDR3 region is kept as DNA, spanning 36 bases read in frame from base 1. The germline V gene (reference sequence) provides CDR1 DFQATT and CDR2 SNEGSKA. The chain is assembled from TRBV20-1 and TRBJ1-4, with the D gene not confidently named. This receptor was taken from a girl between 10 and 17 years old with multiple sclerosis. Sequencing used blood. The nucleotide sequence reads TGCAGCCTTTATTTGGGGTCTGAAAAACTGTTTTTT. Translated, this gives CSLYLGSEKLFF.